Listed here are 10 T cell receptor beta chains from one sample, sequenced in a study of OX40 agonist ivuxolimab in advanced cancers. Produced via immunoSEQ multiplex PCR; TCRdb's table is partial and in-frame only. This sample has some 87,000 clones; about 93% occur once, and the top ten carry 0.4% to 0.55%. This specimen was CD4+ or CD8+ T cells sorted from blood, taken in a trial of the OX40 agonist ivuxolimab. These receptor sequences come from an adult with an advanced solid tumor such as melanoma, head and neck, liver or kidney cancer.

The rearrangement uses TRBV28 and TRBJ2-3, with 8 bases identical to TRBD1. V lost 7 bases and J lost 2; bases outside the gene matches: 5. Germline CDR1 and CDR2: MDHEN and SYDVKM. This CDR3 comprises 14 residues. CDR3 sequence (DNA): TGTGCCAGCACCATGACAGGGGCCACAGATACGCAGTATTTT. As protein: CASTMTGATDTQYF.

The chain joins TRBV11-2 to TRBJ2-1; 9 bases fit TRBD2. Germline V gene sequence: CDR1 SGHAT, CDR2 FQNNGV. There are 17 residues in the CDR3. J lost 4 bases, V lost 5 bases, and 12 bases had no gene match. CDR3 region: CASSAGLSGSQYNEQFF. The CDR3 DNA is TGTGCCAGCAGCGCGGGCCTTAGCGGGAGCCAGTACAATGAGCAGTTCTTC.

The chain is built from TRBV4-2 and TRBJ1-1; TRBD1 might be the D (5 bases). This CDR3 has 16 amino acids. Trimming stripped 5 bases from V and 4 bases from J, with 20 bases between. CDR1 is LGHNA and CDR2 is YNFKEQ in the germline V gene. The CDR3 spells CASSNPAGFGGTEAFF. In DNA, the CDR3 is TGTGCCAGCAGCAATCCAGCGGGGTTCGGGGGCACTGAAGCTTTCTTT.

This rearrangement joins TRBV5-1 to TRBJ2-5; 10 positions agree with TRBD2. The CDR3 runs 15 residues. J was trimmed by 1 base and V by 7 bases; bases with no gene match: 7. Germline-derived CDR1 and CDR2 are SGHRS and YFSETQ. Here the CDR3 DNA reads TGCGCCAGCGGCCCTAGCGGGGGCCGCCAAGAGACCCAGTACTTC. Encoded protein: CASGPSGGRQETQYF.

The chain couples TRBV27 to TRBJ1-2, with D tentatively TRBD1 (6 bases). V was cut by 6 bases and J by 7 bases, with 15 bases left in between. The CDR3 is 13 residues long. The germline gives CDR1 MNHEY, CDR2 SMNVEV (reference sequence). The CDR3 loop reads CASRLIQGSGYTF. In DNA, the CDR3 is TGTGCCAGCAGACTTATACAGGGTAGTGGCTACACCTTC.

The chain links TRBV27 to TRBJ2-3; 8 bases fit TRBD2. The CDR3 runs to 19 residues. Germline V gives CDR1 MNHEY, CDR2 SMNVEV (reference sequence). V was pared by 6 bases and J by 5 bases, with 22 bases of the junction left unmatched. The CDR3 protein is CASRGRGAGVTAQGDTQYF. Written as DNA, the CDR3 is TGTGCCAGCAGGGGGCGAGGAGCGGGAGTGACGGCACAGGGAGATACGCAGTATTTT.

This clone came up once. This chain uses TRBV11-3 with TRBJ2-5, with TRBD2 matching 11 bases. Per germline, CDR1 SGHNT and CDR2 YENEEA. The length of the CDR3 is 16 residues. The V and J ends lost 0 bases and 5 bases, in that order; junction bases with no gene match: 5. The CDR3: CASSLEDLAGGETQYF. The CDR3 region has the DNA TGTGCCAGCAGCTTAGAAGATCTAGCGGGGGGTGAGACCCAGTACTTC.

This chain connects TRBV7-8 to TRBJ2-5; D may be TRBD1 or TRBD2 (5 bases each). The CDR3 consists of 15 residues. The germline V and J ends were trimmed by 5 bases and 3 bases, with 16 bases remaining between them. From germline, CDR1 is SGHVS and CDR2 FQNEAQ. DNA of the CDR3: TGTGCCAGCAGCGGTGGGGCCGGGATAGAAGAGACCCAGTACTTC. It encodes CASSGGAGIEETQYF.

This chain connects TRBV4-1 to TRBJ2-3, with 12 bases lining up with TRBD2. V lost 2 bases and J lost 1; bases outside the gene matches: 4. The CDR3 loop spans 17 amino acids. Germline V CDR1 and CDR2: MGHRA, YSYEKL. CDR3 sequence (DNA): TGCGCCAGCAGCCAAAGGCTAGCGGGAGGGGGCACAGATACGCAGTATTTT. As protein: CASSQRLAGGGTDTQYF.

This chain uses TRBV28 with TRBJ1-3; D gene uncertain. Trimming cost V 2 bases and J 0 bases, with 5 bases left between them. CDR3 length: 14 residues. The germline V gene has CDR1 MDHEN and CDR2 SYDVKM. The CDR3: CASSLPGSGNTIYF. CDR3 nucleotides: TGTGCCAGCAGTTTACCAGGCTCTGGAAACACCATATATTTT.